The next 27 T cell receptor beta chains were all read from a single sample in a study of early T cells in non-severe SARS-CoV-2 infection (dated by TCRdb to the early 2020s). The library was built by means of 5' RACE. Sequencing instrument: NextSeq 500. The public reads were run again by TCRdb, first through fastp at Q25 and then through MiXCR, and only productive beta chains were kept. Rows with one shared CDR3 protein collapse into an entry with the most common genes and DNA. The sample has 35,000 to 50,000 distinct CDR3 sequences on record, less than 30% of them singletons. The top ten constitute approximately 4.4% of the sample. The material was whole blood, obtained at baseline. The receptors were sampled from an adult who was a healthcare worker with PCR-confirmed SARS-CoV-2 infection or an uninfected control (not recorded which).

About this clonotype: An end of the junction does not agree with germline; a read error may underlie this. The CDR3 region is CASSQGTLRESLPPTHF. CDR3 DNA: TGTGCCAGCAGCCAAGGTACACTTCGCGAATCCCTACCCCCTACCCACTTC. The rearrangement joins TRBV3-1 to TRBJ2-7; unclear D gene. Germline CDR1 reads LGHDT; CDR2 reads YNNKEL (reference sequence). This CDR3 is built from 17 residues.

The chain carries TRBV7-2 and TRBJ1-1; D gene unclear. Germline loops: CDR1 SGHTA, CDR2 FQGNSA. The CDR3 totals 14 residues. V dropped 2 bases and J dropped 4 bases, with 11 bases sitting between them. CDR3: CASSLSVTGTEAFF. CDR3 in DNA: TGTGCCAGCAGCTTATCGGTTACCGGCACTGAAGCTTTCTTT. Variable domain in full (rest from reference TRBV7-2 and TRBJ1-1): GAGVSQSPSNKVTEKGKDVELRCDPISGHTALYWYRQSLGQGLEFLIYFQGNSAPDKSGLPSDRFSAERTGGSVSTLTIQRTQQEDSAVYLCASSLSVTGTEAFFGQGTRLTVV.

This clonotype was recorded a few times. J is TRBJ2-2 and V is TRBV6-1; the D gene is possibly TRBD1 (5 bases). Per germline, CDR1 MNHNS and CDR2 SASEGT. Trimming took 3 bases from V and 0 from J, leaving 8 bases between them. CDR3 length: 15 amino acids. The CDR3 DNA is TGTGCCAGCAGTGAGCAGGGCCCGAACACCGGGGAGCTGTTTTTT. Residues: CASSEQGPNTGELFF.

The chain has TRBV10-3 and TRBJ2-6, with no clear D. Germline V gene lookup returns CDR1 ENHRY and CDR2 SYGVKD. The length of the CDR3 is 15 residues. Trimming removed 4 bases from V and 0 bases from J, with 7 bases in between. The CDR3 DNA is TGTGCCATCAGTGCCGACACCTCTGGGGCCAACGTCCTGACTTTC. Its protein is CAISADTSGANVLTF.

This clonotype came up a few times. The J gene is TRBJ2-3, the V gene TRBV20-1; 8 positions match TRBD2. CDR3 length: 13 residues. V trimming: 5 bases; J trimming: 2 bases; junction bases outside the gene matches: 3. The germline V gene has CDR1 DFQATT and CDR2 SNEGSKA (reference sequence). CDR3 sequence reads: CSAGGGTTDTQYF. Written as DNA, the CDR3 is TGCAGTGCTGGCGGGGGGACCACAGATACGCAGTATTTT.

The chain is built from TRBV5-1 and TRBJ1-3; 7 nucleotides agree with TRBD1. This CDR3 has 14 residues. The V segment lost 3 bases and the J segment 1 base; nucleotides outside the gene matches: 1. Germline lookup yields CDR1 SGHRS and CDR2 YFSETQ. The CDR3 bases are TGCGCCAGCAGCTCGGGACAGTCTGGAAACACCATATATTTT. Its protein product is CASSSGQSGNTIYF.

This chain connects TRBV7-2 to TRBJ2-4; 7 bases match TRBD2. CDR1 is SGHTA, CDR2 FQGNSA, per germline. The CDR3 has 17 amino acids. V gave up 5 bases and J gave up 0 bases; unmatched junction bases: 10. The CDR3 sequence is CASSPVGGGLAKNIQYF. CDR3 bases: TGTGCCAGCAGCCCCGTGGGGGGGGGTCTAGCCAAAAACATTCAGTACTTC. Filled out from reference TRBV7-2 and TRBJ2-4, the complete variable domain reads GAGVSQSPSNKVTEKGKDVELRCDPISGHTALYWYRQSLGQGLEFLIYFQGNSAPDKSGLPSDRFSAERTGGSVSTLTIQRTQQEDSAVYLCASSPVGGGLAKNIQYFGAGTRLSVL.

This clonotype has more than one count but fewer than ten. The chain joins TRBV7-9 to TRBJ2-5; 11 nucleotides align to TRBD2. V lost 3 bases, J lost 2 bases, and 2 bases stayed unmatched. CDR3 length: 15 amino acids. Germline lookup yields CDR1 SEHNR and CDR2 FQNEAQ (reference sequence). The DNA of the CDR3 is TGTGCCAGCAGCTTCGCTAGCGGGGGGCAAGAGACCCAGTACTTC. It codes for CASSFASGGQETQYF.

This clonotype has only a few counts. The J gene is TRBJ1-2, the V gene TRBV7-9, with 8 bases that match TRBD1. Germline V gene lookup returns CDR1 SEHNR and CDR2 FQNEAQ (reference sequence). V lost 0 bases, J lost 4 bases, and 4 bases stayed unmatched. The CDR3 is made up of 15 amino acids. The CDR3 DNA follows: TGTGCCAGCAGCTTAGCACGCAGGGGGCTCTATGGCTACACCTTC. Amino acids: CASSLARRGLYGYTF.

This clonotype was detected only a few times. The V call is TRBV20-1, the J call TRBJ2-4; the match to TRBD2 covers 7 bases. This CDR3 is 17 amino acids long. In germline, CDR1 is DFQATT, CDR2 SNEGSKA (reference sequence). V trimming: 0 bases; J trimming: 0 bases; junction bases outside the gene matches: 8. The CDR3 DNA sequence: TGCAGTGCTAGAGATTTCCAGCGGGACCTAGCCAAAAACATTCAGTACTTC. Translation: CSARDFQRDLAKNIQYF.

As DNA, the CDR3 is TGTGCCAGCAGCTTAAGCACAGGGCCCTACGAGCAGTACTTC. It is translated as CASSLSTGPYEQYF. The J gene is TRBJ2-7, the V gene TRBV7-2; D might be TRBD1 (6 bases). The CDR3 consists of 14 residues. The V gene lost 2 bases and the J gene lost 2 bases, with 10 bases spanning the gap. From germline, CDR1 is SGHTA and CDR2 FQGNSA.

The chain is built from TRBV30 and TRBJ2-7; D remains ambiguous. Trimming pared 0 bases from V and 3 bases from J, leaving 3 bases between. The germline CDR1 and CDR2 sequences are GTSNPN and SVGIG (reference sequence). The CDR3 has 11 amino acids. CDR3: CAWSVDYEQYF. The CDR3 nucleotides are TGTGCCTGGAGTGTAGACTACGAGCAGTACTTC.

This clonotype has only a few counts. The chain is built from TRBV5-1 and TRBJ2-1; possibly TRBD1 for D (6 bases). This CDR3 has 15 amino acids. V lost 0 bases and J 4 bases, leaving 11 bases between the germline ends. Germline assignment: CDR1 SGHRS and CDR2 YFSETQ. In DNA form, the CDR3 reads TGCGCCAGCAGCTTGGTTCAGGGGCCTTACAATGAGCAGTTCTTC. The encoded protein is CASSLVQGPYNEQFF. Full variable domain (outside the CDR3, taken from reference TRBV5-1 and TRBJ2-1): KAGVTQTPRYLIKTRGQQVTLSCSPISGHRSVSWYQQTPGQGLQFLFEYFSETQRNKGNFPGRFSGRQFSNSRSEMNVSTLELGDSALYLCASSLVQGPYNEQFFGPGTRLTVL.

This clonotype has more than one count but fewer than ten. This chain links TRBV20-1 with TRBJ2-1; D is uncertain. The CDR3 has 14 residues. Germline CDR1 reads DFQATT; CDR2 reads SNEGSKA (reference sequence). V gave up 3 bases and J gave up 4 bases, with 13 bases separating them. The CDR3 spells CSARILEIYNEQFF. The CDR3 DNA sequence: TGCAGTGCTAGGATCCTAGAGATTTACAATGAGCAGTTCTTC.

The V call is TRBV3-1, the J call TRBJ1-2, with D perhaps TRBD1 (5 bases). The ends were cut back, 4 bases at V and 5 bases at J, with 11 bases in the middle. Germline CDR1 LGHDT, CDR2 YNNKEL (reference sequence). This CDR3 has 13 residues. The CDR3 is CASSPGTDYGYTF. In DNA form, the CDR3 reads TGTGCCAGCAGCCCTGGGACGGATTATGGCTACACCTTC.

V is TRBV29-1 and J is TRBJ2-2; tentatively, D is TRBD1 (7 bases). Germline V CDR1 and CDR2: SQVTM, ANQGSEA. The V end was cut by 6 bases, the J end by 3 bases, with 11 bases between. The CDR3 spans 13 residues. CDR3 residues: CSVRGTDTGELFF. CDR3 bases: TGCAGCGTCCGCGGGACAGACACCGGGGAGCTGTTTTTT.

The chain couples TRBV7-6 to TRBJ2-7; 16 nucleotides align to TRBD2. This CDR3 is 19 amino acids long. V was clipped by 5 bases and J by 0 bases; unmatched bases: 10. From germline, CDR1 is SGHVS and CDR2 FNYEAQ. The CDR3 DNA sequence: TGTGCCAGCAGCCCACCCTTCGGGACTAGCGGGGGGGACTCCTACGAGCAGTACTTC. Its protein is CASSPPFGTSGGDSYEQYF.

The genes are TRBV12-3 or TRBV12-4 and TRBJ2-2; no reliable D call. V was pared by 2 bases and J by 6 bases, with 7 bases between. The CDR3 has 13 residues. The CDR3 coding sequence is TGTGCCAGCAGTTTAAAGGCGTCCGGGGAGCTGTTTTTT. Translating it yields CASSLKASGELFF.

This chain connects TRBV29-1 to TRBJ1-6, with 7 bases aligning to TRBD1. The germline CDR1 and CDR2 sequences are SQVTM and ANQGSEA. This CDR3 is 13 amino acids long. The V gene end was trimmed by 8 bases and the J gene end by 7 bases; junction bases not matched to a gene: 8. The CDR3 DNA follows: TGCAGCTGCCGGACAGGCTTGAATTCACCCCTCCACTTT. It encodes CSCRTGLNSPLHF.

This clonotype showed up just a few times. The chain combines TRBV6-1 with TRBJ1-5; 10 positions match TRBD1. The V segment lost 6 bases and the J segment 7 bases; nucleotides outside the gene matches: 6. Per germline, CDR1 MNHNS and CDR2 SASEGT. This CDR3 is 14 amino acids long. CDR3 sequence: CASRQTGGRQPQHF. As DNA, the CDR3 is TGTGCCAGCAGACAGACAGGGGGCAGGCAGCCCCAGCATTTT.

The chain uses TRBV6-5 and TRBJ2-1; TRBD1 is a possible D gene (6 bases). CDR1 and CDR2 from the germline V gene are MNHEY and SVGAGI. The germline V and J ends were trimmed by 6 bases and 4 bases, with 10 bases remaining between them. CDR3 length equals 13 residues. The CDR3 reads CASRRGQYNEQFF. CDR3 DNA: TGTGCCAGCAGGAGAGGACAGTACAATGAGCAGTTCTTC.

The rearrangement links TRBV7-6 to TRBJ2-7; D might be TRBD1 or TRBD2, each matching 5 bases. The germline gives CDR1 SGHVS, CDR2 FNYEAQ. The CDR3 contains 12 residues. Trimming left V 5 bases short and J 6 bases short, with 11 bases between. CDR3 sequence (DNA): TGTGCCAGCAGCCACCCTGGGGGCGAGCAGTACTTC. The encoded protein is CASSHPGGEQYF.

The chain links TRBV7-9 to TRBJ1-6; 7 nucleotides line up with TRBD1. J gave up 6 bases and V 1 base, and 6 bases lay outside the gene matches. CDR1 and CDR2 from the germline V gene are SEHNR and FQNEAQ (reference sequence). CDR3 length: 16 residues. The chain's CDR3 is CASSLGTGQTNSPLHF. CDR3 nucleotide sequence: TGTGCCAGCAGCTTAGGGACAGGACAGACTAATTCACCCCTCCACTTT.

The chain recombines TRBV10-2 with TRBJ1-2; 7 positions match TRBD1. CDR1 is WSHSY, CDR2 SAAADI, per germline. The CDR3 length is 15 residues. J gave up 3 bases and V 6 bases, and 10 bases lay outside the gene matches. The CDR3: CASSLNRGEHYGYTF. DNA of the CDR3: TGCGCCAGCAGCCTTAACAGGGGTGAACACTATGGCTACACCTTC.

The chain links TRBV19 to TRBJ2-2; D gene uncertain. The CDR3 is 16 residues long. The V end lost 3 bases, the J end lost 1 base, and 12 bases lay between the germline ends. The V gene's germline CDR1 is LNHDA and CDR2 SQIVND (reference sequence). CDR3 loop: CASSMVARKNTGELFF. CDR3 coding DNA: TGTGCCAGTAGTATGGTGGCCAGAAAGAACACCGGGGAGCTGTTTTTT.

A few counts support this clonotype. The chain carries TRBV9 and TRBJ1-2, with D possibly TRBD1 on 6 matching bases. This CDR3 is 14 amino acids long. V was pared by 0 bases and J by 6 bases, with 12 bases between. Looked up from germline, CDR1 is SGDLS and CDR2 is YYNGEE. The DNA for the CDR3 is TGTGCCAGCAGCGTAGCTGTGGGGGGCCATGGCTACACCTTC. Protein sequence: CASSVAVGGHGYTF. Full variable domain (missing parts from reference TRBV9 and TRBJ1-2): DSGVTQTPKHLITATGQRVTLRCSPRSGDLSVYWYQQSLDQGLQFLIQYYNGEERAKGNILERFSAQQFPDLHSELNLSSLELGDSALYFCASSVAVGGHGYTFGSGTRLTVV.

This clonotype was detected a few times. The CDR3 here is CASSGLADNTQYF. The CDR3 DNA reads TGTGCCAGCAGTGGACTAGCGGATAATACGCAGTATTTT. The V and J genes are TRBV6-4 and TRBJ2-3; 9 bases match TRBD2. CDR1 MRHNA and CDR2 SNTAGT come from the germline V gene. The CDR3 runs to 13 residues. Trimming cost V 4 bases and J 7 bases; bases outside gene matches: 3.